This T cell receptor (beta chain) was obtained from a study of cytomegalovirus exposure and HLA in healthy donors. The germline gives CDR1 MDHEN, CDR2 SYDVKM. CDR3 length equals 15 residues. V lost 5 bases, J lost 3 bases, and 8 bases stayed unmatched. Healthy bone marrow donors made up the cohort. Study-wide results and caveats: The study put 150 to 200 TCR beta chains on its list as cytomegalovirus-associated. Roughly uniform depth of sequencing across donors was assumed in presence/absence analyses.

Notes on this clone: Its specificity is unknown.

The PCR contained 60 Vbeta and 13 Jbeta primers. Libraries were prepared by immunoSEQ multiplex PCR; TCRdb keeps only in-frame clonotypes and omits some of them. The sample records tens of thousands of clones, under 80% being singletons. The gene calls are TRBV28 and TRBJ2-3, with 7 bases fitting TRBD1. The TCR sequence derives from a middle-aged man in good health and CMV-seropositive. Sequencing input: PBMCs. The CDR3 spells CASSPPTGLTDTQYF. In DNA form, the CDR3 reads TGTGCCAGCAGTCCGCCGACAGGGTTGACAGATACGCAGTATTTT.